This is a list of T cell receptor beta chains from one sample in a study of blood T cell repertoires in COVID-19. Measured with immunoSEQ multiplex PCR; TCRdb has only the in-frame clones, and not every one. The sample has about 280,000 clones, 70% to 90% seen once. Sequencing input: peripheral blood. The receptors were gathered from a woman between 25 and 40 years old who had recovered from COVID-19. CDR3s include the opening cysteine and the closing phenylalanine or tryptophan. A D gene is named only where the DNA matches it firmly. Some rows mark clone size as missing; the rest say once, few, many or name a class of expanded clone.

d_call: NA
j_call: TRBJ1-5
v_call: TRBV4-1
clone_size: few
cdr3_nt: TGCGCCAGCAGCGGGGTACGGGGAGATCAGCCCCAGCATTTT
cdr3_aa: CASSGVRGDQPQHF

d_call: NA
j_call: TRBJ2-4
v_call: TRBV7-2
clone_size: NA
cdr3_nt: TGTGCCAGCAGCTTGGCCCCTGAAAACATTCAGTACTTC
cdr3_aa: CASSLAPENIQYF

d_call: NA
j_call: TRBJ2-7
v_call: TRBV29-1
clone_size: NA
cdr3_nt: TGCAGCGTTGAATTCGGCAGGGGGGCCTACGAGCAGTACTTC
cdr3_aa: CSVEFGRGAYEQYF

d_call: TRBD2
j_call: TRBJ2-7
v_call: TRBV5-5
clone_size: NA
cdr3_nt: TGTGCCAGCAGCCGCGGGGGAGACTACGAGCAGTACTTC
cdr3_aa: CASSRGGDYEQYF

d_call: NA
j_call: TRBJ2-5
v_call: TRBV7-8
clone_size: NA
cdr3_nt: TGTGCCAGCAGCCAGCGACGGGAGACCCAGTACTTC
cdr3_aa: CASSQRRETQYF

d_call: NA
j_call: TRBJ2-2
v_call: TRBV19
clone_size: once
cdr3_nt: TGTGCCAGTAGTATATCTCAGGGTGTCCCCGGGGAGCTGTTTTTT
cdr3_aa: CASSISQGVPGELFF

d_call: NA
j_call: TRBJ1-3
v_call: TRBV6-5
clone_size: NA
cdr3_nt: TGTGCCAGCAGTCGGAACACCATATATTTT
cdr3_aa: CASSRNTIYF

d_call: TRBD1
j_call: TRBJ2-7
v_call: TRBV28
clone_size: NA
cdr3_nt: TGTGCCAGCAGTGACAGGGCCTCCTACGAGCAGTACTTC
cdr3_aa: CASSDRASYEQYF

d_call: NA
j_call: TRBJ1-1
v_call: TRBV7-2
clone_size: NA
cdr3_nt: TGTGCCAGCAGCTACGGGGGGATGAACACTGAAGCTTTCTTT
cdr3_aa: CASSYGGMNTEAFF

d_call: NA
j_call: TRBJ2-7
v_call: TRBV6-2/TRBV6-3
clone_size: NA
cdr3_nt: TGTGCCAGCAGTCGTCGGTACGAGCAGTACTTC
cdr3_aa: CASSRRYEQYF

d_call: TRBD2
j_call: TRBJ2-5
v_call: TRBV19
clone_size: NA
cdr3_nt: TGTGCCAGTAGTAGAGGGGCAGGACTAGGCGATCAAGAGACCCAGTACTTC
cdr3_aa: CASSRGAGLGDQETQYF

d_call: TRBD1
j_call: TRBJ1-1
v_call: TRBV30
clone_size: NA
cdr3_nt: TGTGCCTGGATACAGGGGGACACTGAAGCTTTCTTT
cdr3_aa: CAWIQGDTEAFF

d_call: NA
j_call: TRBJ2-2
v_call: TRBV27
clone_size: NA
cdr3_nt: TGTGCCAGCAGTTTAGGCCCCGGGGATTGGTCCGGGGAGCTGTTTTTT
cdr3_aa: CASSLGPGDWSGELFF

d_call: NA
j_call: TRBJ1-5
v_call: TRBV4-1
clone_size: few
cdr3_nt: TGCGCCAGCAGCCAAGGTCGGGGGGCTAGCAATCAGCCCCAGCATTTT
cdr3_aa: CASSQGRGASNQPQHF

d_call: TRBD2
j_call: TRBJ2-1
v_call: TRBV13
clone_size: few
cdr3_nt: TGTGCCAGCAGCTGGCGGGGGACCCGTTTTAAGGATGAGCAGTTCTTC
cdr3_aa: CASSWRGTRFKDEQFF

d_call: NA
j_call: TRBJ2-3
v_call: TRBV4-1
clone_size: NA
cdr3_nt: TGCGCCAGCAGCCAAGGCGTCTTCGCAGATACGCAGTATTTT
cdr3_aa: CASSQGVFADTQYF

d_call: NA
j_call: TRBJ1-5
v_call: TRBV6-1
clone_size: few
cdr3_nt: TGTGCCAGCAGTGAAAATAGGGGTAGCAATCAGCCCCAGCATTTT
cdr3_aa: CASSENRGSNQPQHF

d_call: NA
j_call: TRBJ1-4
v_call: TRBV28
clone_size: once
cdr3_nt: TGTGCCAGCAGTTCAGGGGATCGGGATGAAAAACTGTTTTTT
cdr3_aa: CASSSGDRDEKLFF

d_call: NA
j_call: TRBJ1-2
v_call: TRBV12-3/TRBV12-4
clone_size: NA
cdr3_nt: TGTGCCGGTGGCGATGCGGGGGCATTTGGCTACACCTTC
cdr3_aa: CAGGDAGAFGYTF

d_call: TRBD2
j_call: TRBJ2-1
v_call: TRBV11-3
clone_size: few
cdr3_nt: TGTGCCAGCAGCTCCTCGACTAGCGGGGGGAACAACTACAATGAGCAGTTCTTC
cdr3_aa: CASSSSTSGGNNYNEQFF

d_call: NA
j_call: TRBJ2-7
v_call: TRBV3-1/TRBV3-2
clone_size: NA
cdr3_nt: TGTGCCAGCAGTCGGGACAACTCCTACGAGCAGTACTTC
cdr3_aa: CASSRDNSYEQYF

d_call: TRBD1
j_call: TRBJ1-1
v_call: TRBV5-4
clone_size: NA
cdr3_nt: TGTGCCAGCAGATCGGGACAGGCGAACACTGAAGCTTTCTTT
cdr3_aa: CASRSGQANTEAFF

d_call: NA
j_call: TRBJ1-1
v_call: TRBV5-1
clone_size: NA
cdr3_nt: TGCGCCAGCAGCTTGGAGATGAGCACTGAAGCTTTCTTT
cdr3_aa: CASSLEMSTEAFF

d_call: NA
j_call: TRBJ2-2
v_call: TRBV6-5
clone_size: many
cdr3_nt: TGTGCCAGCACCGGGGTCGAGACCGGGGAGCTGTTTTTT
cdr3_aa: CASTGVETGELFF

d_call: TRBD1
j_call: TRBJ2-7
v_call: TRBV4-1
clone_size: NA
cdr3_nt: TGCGCCAGCAGCCAAGGGACAGGGGTTACCTCCTACGAGCAGTACTTC
cdr3_aa: CASSQGTGVTSYEQYF

d_call: NA
j_call: TRBJ1-5
v_call: TRBV6-4
clone_size: many
cdr3_nt: TGTGCCAGCAGTGAAGACAACAATCAGCCCCAGCATTTT
cdr3_aa: CASSEDNNQPQHF

d_call: NA
j_call: TRBJ1-1
v_call: TRBV5-4
clone_size: NA
cdr3_nt: TGTGCCAGCAGCGCACGAGGGCGGACTGAAGCTTTCTTT
cdr3_aa: CASSARGRTEAFF

d_call: TRBD1
j_call: TRBJ1-2
v_call: TRBV3-1/TRBV3-2
clone_size: NA
cdr3_nt: TGTGCCAGCAGCCCAGGGACAGGCATCGACTATGGCTACACCTTC
cdr3_aa: CASSPGTGIDYGYTF

d_call: NA
j_call: TRBJ2-2
v_call: TRBV25-1
clone_size: NA
cdr3_nt: TGTGCCAGCAACGGGGACATCCCCGGGGAGCTGTTTTTT
cdr3_aa: CASNGDIPGELFF

d_call: TRBD2
j_call: TRBJ2-1
v_call: TRBV6-2/TRBV6-3
clone_size: NA
cdr3_nt: TGTGCCAGCAGTCCGGGACTAGCGGGAGTAGTGGGGAACAATGAGCAGTTCTTC
cdr3_aa: CASSPGLAGVVGNNEQFF

d_call: NA
j_call: TRBJ2-5
v_call: TRBV27
clone_size: NA
cdr3_nt: TGTGCCAGCAGTTTATCTAGGTTGGGAGGGGGAGAGACCCAGTACTTC
cdr3_aa: CASSLSRLGGGETQYF

d_call: NA
j_call: TRBJ1-2
v_call: TRBV24-1
clone_size: NA
cdr3_nt: TGTGCCACCAGTGTTCAGGGCTTGATAAGTGGCTACACCTTC
cdr3_aa: CATSVQGLISGYTF

d_call: NA
j_call: TRBJ1-2
v_call: TRBV5-1
clone_size: NA
cdr3_nt: TGCGCCAGCAGCTTGGAACGGGGTGCCTATGGCTACACCTTC
cdr3_aa: CASSLERGAYGYTF

d_call: TRBD1
j_call: TRBJ1-2
v_call: TRBV6-5
clone_size: NA
cdr3_nt: TGTGCCAGCAGTTACGGACAGGCTTATGGCTACACCTTC
cdr3_aa: CASSYGQAYGYTF

d_call: NA
j_call: TRBJ1-1
v_call: TRBV12-2
clone_size: few
cdr3_nt: TGTGCAAGTCGCGTCTCCGGTGAAGCTTTCTTT
cdr3_aa: CASRVSGEAFF

d_call: TRBD2
j_call: TRBJ2-5
v_call: TRBV27
clone_size: NA
cdr3_nt: TGTGCCAGCAGTTTGCGGTTTCCGCCTAGCGGCGTTAAAGAGACCCAGTACTTC
cdr3_aa: CASSLRFPPSGVKETQYF

d_call: NA
j_call: TRBJ2-4
v_call: TRBV7-2
clone_size: NA
cdr3_nt: TGTGCCAGCAGCTCGGATGTAACGGCGGGCATTCAGTACTTC
cdr3_aa: CASSSDVTAGIQYF

d_call: NA
j_call: TRBJ1-2
v_call: TRBV11-2
clone_size: NA
cdr3_nt: TGTGCCAGCAGCTCGACAGGAAACTATGGCTACACCTTC
cdr3_aa: CASSSTGNYGYTF

d_call: TRBD1
j_call: TRBJ2-5
v_call: TRBV5-1
clone_size: NA
cdr3_nt: TGCGCCAGCAGCTTTGGACAGGGCCGAGAGACCCAGTACTTC
cdr3_aa: CASSFGQGRETQYF

d_call: NA
j_call: TRBJ1-2
v_call: TRBV24-1
clone_size: once
cdr3_nt: TGTGCCACCAGTGATATCGACGGGAACTATGGCTACACCTTC
cdr3_aa: CATSDIDGNYGYTF

d_call: NA
j_call: TRBJ2-7
v_call: TRBV7-9
clone_size: once
cdr3_nt: TGTGCCAGCAGCTCGTTACGGACATTAAACGAGCAGTACTTC
cdr3_aa: CASSSLRTLNEQYF

d_call: NA
j_call: TRBJ2-2
v_call: TRBV18
clone_size: NA
cdr3_nt: TGTGCCAGCTCACCACCTCAGGGGTCCGGGGAGCTGTTTTTT
cdr3_aa: CASSPPQGSGELFF

d_call: NA
j_call: TRBJ1-1
v_call: TRBV6-5
clone_size: NA
cdr3_nt: TGTGCCAGCAGTTACTCGAGGCAGGGTAGCACTGAAGCTTTCTTT
cdr3_aa: CASSYSRQGSTEAFF

d_call: TRBD2
j_call: TRBJ2-1
v_call: TRBV6-5
clone_size: NA
cdr3_nt: TGTGCCAGCAGTTACCGGGGGGACAATGAGCAGTTCTTC
cdr3_aa: CASSYRGDNEQFF

d_call: TRBD1
j_call: TRBJ1-6
v_call: TRBV5-1
clone_size: NA
cdr3_nt: TGCGCCAGCAGCCCAAGACAGGGAACAGGGTCACCCCTCCACTTT
cdr3_aa: CASSPRQGTGSPLHF

d_call: NA
j_call: TRBJ1-2
v_call: TRBV27
clone_size: NA
cdr3_nt: TGTGCCAGCAGCGGGGGGCGTGGGTTCCATGGCTACACCTTC
cdr3_aa: CASSGGRGFHGYTF

d_call: NA
j_call: TRBJ2-3
v_call: TRBV6-5
clone_size: NA
cdr3_nt: TGTGCCGGCGGAGACGGAGGGGTGGGTGATACGCAGTATTTT
cdr3_aa: CAGGDGGVGDTQYF

d_call: NA
j_call: TRBJ2-5
v_call: TRBV5-8
clone_size: NA
cdr3_nt: TGTGCCAGCAGCTTGGGGCCCGTCCCCCAGTACTTC
cdr3_aa: CASSLGPVPQYF

d_call: NA
j_call: TRBJ1-1
v_call: TRBV30
clone_size: NA
cdr3_nt: TGCGCCCAGGCTATAAACACTGAAGCTTTCTTT
cdr3_aa: CAQAINTEAFF

d_call: NA
j_call: TRBJ2-6
v_call: TRBV4-3
clone_size: few
cdr3_nt: TGCGCCAGCAGCCAAGACCGGGACTCTGGGGCCAACGTCCTGACTTTC
cdr3_aa: CASSQDRDSGANVLTF

d_call: NA
j_call: TRBJ1-2
v_call: TRBV12-3/TRBV12-4
clone_size: NA
cdr3_nt: TGTGCCAGCAGCCTCTATGGCTACACCTTC
cdr3_aa: CASSLYGYTF

d_call: NA
j_call: TRBJ1-2
v_call: TRBV7-8
clone_size: NA
cdr3_nt: TGTGCCAGCAGCAATTTCAGGGGTGGTGGCTACACCTTC
cdr3_aa: CASSNFRGGGYTF

d_call: TRBD1
j_call: TRBJ1-5
v_call: TRBV24-1
clone_size: NA
cdr3_nt: TGTGCCACCAGTGCGGGGACAGGGGGAAATCAGCCCCAGCATTTT
cdr3_aa: CATSAGTGGNQPQHF

d_call: TRBD2
j_call: TRBJ2-1
v_call: TRBV27
clone_size: NA
cdr3_nt: TGTGCCACGGGACTAGCGGGTTTCAATGAGCAGTTCTTC
cdr3_aa: CATGLAGFNEQFF

d_call: NA
j_call: TRBJ1-3
v_call: TRBV25-1
clone_size: NA
cdr3_nt: TGTGCCAGCAGTGAATACGCCCGGAACACCATATATTTT
cdr3_aa: CASSEYARNTIYF

d_call: TRBD2
j_call: TRBJ2-5
v_call: TRBV5-1
clone_size: NA
cdr3_nt: TGCGCCAGCACCCGGACTAGCGGGAAAGAGACCCAGTACTTC
cdr3_aa: CASTRTSGKETQYF

d_call: NA
j_call: TRBJ2-7
v_call: TRBV5-6
clone_size: NA
cdr3_nt: TGTGCCAGCAGCTTGGGGCTGCTCTCCTACGAGCAGTACTTC
cdr3_aa: CASSLGLLSYEQYF

d_call: TRBD1
j_call: TRBJ2-3
v_call: TRBV11-2
clone_size: NA
cdr3_nt: TGTGCCAGCAGCCAGAAGACAGGGGTTAGCACAGATACGCAGTATTTT
cdr3_aa: CASSQKTGVSTDTQYF

d_call: NA
j_call: TRBJ1-1
v_call: TRBV5-5
clone_size: once
cdr3_nt: TGTGCCAGCAGCCCCGGGGAGCTTATGAACACTGAAGCTTTCTTT
cdr3_aa: CASSPGELMNTEAFF

d_call: NA
j_call: TRBJ1-5
v_call: TRBV10-3
clone_size: NA
cdr3_nt: TGTGCCATCACCCAGGACATTGGGGAGCCCCAGCATTTT
cdr3_aa: CAITQDIGEPQHF